The 29 T cell receptor beta chains in this list originate from one sample, sequenced in a study of monozygotic twins with inflammatory bowel disease. TCRdb reworked the 5' RACE reads into one entry per CDR3 protein, no DNA. The sample table includes 300,000 to 400,000 distinct CDR3 sequences. Sequencing input: blood. The receptors originated from a human donor with ulcerative colitis or Crohn's disease, or a healthy co-twin of an affected twin (not recorded which).

J is TRBJ2-7 and V is TRBV6-5; the D gene TCRdb calls, TRBD1, cannot be checked with no DNA. There are 14 residues in the CDR3. Germline assignment: CDR1 MNHEY and CDR2 SVGAGI. CDR3 in amino acids: CASSYTGQGNEQYF.

The gene calls are TRBV20-1 and TRBJ2-1; the TCRdb D gene call, TRBD2, has no DNA to confirm it. Germline CDR1 DFQATT, CDR2 SNEGSKA (reference sequence). CDR3 size: 19 residues. The CDR3 region is CSARLVLLAGRNSYNEQFF.

The chain carries TRBV7-9 and TRBJ1-4; TCRdb's D call, TRBD1, is unchecked because there is no DNA. CDR3 size: 15 residues. The germline gives CDR1 SEHNR, CDR2 FQNEAQ (reference sequence). This CDR3 is CASSALRGINEKLFF.

V is TRBV5-1 and J is TRBJ2-7; checking the TCRdb D call of TRBD2 is not possible without DNA. Per the germline V gene, CDR1 is SGHRS and CDR2 is YFSETQ. The CDR3 sequence is 15 residues long. The CDR3 region is CASSLVPGARYEQYF.

The chain uses TRBV7-2 and TRBJ1-1; TCRdb gives TRBD1 as the D gene, but with no DNA this cannot be confirmed. This CDR3 is 14 amino acids long. The germline CDR1 and CDR2 sequences are SGHTA and FQGNSA. The CDR3 region is CASSRITGGTEAFF.

The rearrangement links TRBV18 to TRBJ1-4; TCRdb names TRBD1, which stays unverified in the absence of DNA. The CDR3 consists of 15 residues. CDR1 is KGHSH and CDR2 is LQKENI in the germline V gene. The CDR3 sequence: CASSPGHTINEKLFF.

The chain combines TRBV5-1 with TRBJ2-7; TCRdb indicates TRBD1, and absent DNA this call remains unverified. Germline V lookup: CDR1 SGHRS, CDR2 YFSETQ. This CDR3 is 19 amino acids long. CDR3 sequence reads: CASSFTPGPLPIKTDEQYF.

This rearrangement joins TRBV9 to TRBJ2-7; the D call of TRBD1 rests on TCRdb alone, since no DNA is present to check it. The CDR3 consists of 12 residues. The germline CDR1 and CDR2 sequences are SGDLS and YYNGEE. CDR3 in amino acids: CASSQGNYEQYF. The whole variable domain, remainder taken from reference TRBV9 and TRBJ2-7, is DSGVTQTPKHLITATGQRVTLRCSPRSGDLSVYWYQQSLDQGLQFLIQYYNGEERAKGNILERFSAQQFPDLHSELNLSSLELGDSALYFCASSQGNYEQYFGPGTRLTVT.

This chain connects TRBV7-6 to TRBJ1-2; TCRdb's D call, TRBD1, is unchecked because there is no DNA. The CDR3 runs 14 residues. The germline V gene encodes CDR1 SGHVS and CDR2 FNYEAQ. CDR3 amino acids: CASSFQGEVYGYTF.

J is TRBJ2-1 and V is TRBV6-5; TCRdb's D gene call, TRBD1, goes unchecked for lack of DNA. The CDR3 consists of 12 residues. Per germline, CDR1 MNHEY and CDR2 SVGAGI. CDR3 sequence: CASSDSHNEQFF.

The rearrangement links TRBV30 to TRBJ1-5. Germline V lookup: CDR1 GTSNPN, CDR2 SVGIG (reference sequence). CDR3 length: 15 residues. The CDR3 region is CAWSKGTVGNQPQHF.

The V gene is TRBV12-3 or TRBV12-4, the J gene TRBJ1-5; the D gene TCRdb calls, TRBD1, cannot be checked with no DNA. This CDR3 comprises 20 residues. The CDR3 sequence is CASSLALIRTGRFPNQPQHF.

The chain is built from TRBV3-1 and TRBJ2-4; the TCRdb call, TRBD1, lacks DNA for checking. The CDR3 is made up of 14 amino acids. Germline CDR1 and CDR2: LGHDT and YNNKEL (reference sequence). The CDR3: CASSQVWGINIQYF.

The genes are TRBV19 and TRBJ1-6. The CDR3 totals 16 residues. The germline gives CDR1 LNHDA, CDR2 SQIVND (reference sequence). This CDR3 reads CASKVLESSYNSPLHF.

V and J are TRBV5-1 and TRBJ2-1. This CDR3 has 13 residues. Germline V gene data show CDR1 as SGHRS and CDR2 as YFSETQ. The CDR3 is CASSFGRMDEQFF. The full variable domain, in which reference TRBV5-1 and TRBJ2-1 provide the parts outside the CDR3, is KAGVTQTPRYLIKTRGQQVTLSCSPISGHRSVSWYQQTPGQGLQFLFEYFSETQRNKGNFPGRFSGRQFSNSRSEMNVSTLELGDSALYLCASSFGRMDEQFFGPGTRLTVL.

V gene TRBV12-3 or TRBV12-4 combines with J gene TRBJ2-7; TCRdb gives TRBD2 as the D gene, but with no DNA this cannot be confirmed. This CDR3 is 15 amino acids long. CDR3 sequence reads: CASSSPGLARHEQYF.

The chain combines TRBV18 with TRBJ2-7. From germline, CDR1 is KGHSH and CDR2 LQKENI. The CDR3 covers 14 residues. The CDR3 loop is CASATRQGPYEQYF.

The chain joins TRBV12-3 or TRBV12-4 to TRBJ1-5; the D call from TCRdb, TRBD1, cannot be confirmed without DNA. CDR3 length equals 15 residues. This chain's CDR3 is CASSETGSGNQPQHF.

The rearrangement links TRBV12-3 or TRBV12-4 to TRBJ2-7; lacking DNA, the TRBD2 call made by TCRdb goes unchecked. The CDR3 runs 14 residues. The CDR3 protein is CASSFGGGASEQYF.

This chain joins TRBV12-3 or TRBV12-4 and TRBJ2-1; TCRdb indicates TRBD1, and absent DNA this call remains unverified. The CDR3 sequence is 16 residues long. CDR3 sequence: CASSLELAGARNEQFF.

The V gene is TRBV7-9, the J gene TRBJ1-1; TCRdb names TRBD1, which stays unverified in the absence of DNA. Germline V lookup: CDR1 SEHNR, CDR2 FQNEAQ (reference sequence). There are 14 residues in the CDR3. The CDR3 sequence is CASSFPGENTEAFF.

This chain joins TRBV4-1 and TRBJ2-3. Germline CDR1 is MGHRA and CDR2 is YSYEKL. CDR3 length equals 14 residues. The CDR3 sequence is CASSQLLGTDTQYF.

The gene calls are TRBV9 and TRBJ2-5; as DNA is missing, the TRBD2 call by TCRdb cannot be tested. CDR1 is SGDLS and CDR2 is YYNGEE in the germline V gene. The CDR3 is made up of 13 amino acids. CDR3 residues: CASSVTSQETQYF.

The chain joins TRBV20-1 to TRBJ2-7; TCRdb outputs TRBD1, but without DNA this stays unchecked. Germline CDR1 is DFQATT and CDR2 is SNEGSKA (reference sequence). The CDR3 has 16 residues. This CDR3 reads CSARDWSGGVSWEQYF.

The chain has TRBV7-9 and TRBJ2-7; the D call of TRBD1 rests on TCRdb alone, since no DNA is present to check it. In germline, CDR1 is SEHNR, CDR2 FQNEAQ (reference sequence). The CDR3 runs to 15 residues. The CDR3 sequence is CASSLPGQGFGEQYF.

J is TRBJ1-5 and V is TRBV20-1; TCRdb proposes TRBD1, but this gene call is untestable without DNA. The CDR3 extends over 13 amino acids. Germline V gene data show CDR1 as DFQATT and CDR2 as SNEGSKA (reference sequence). CDR3 region: CSAREQGNQPQHF.

The chain links TRBV10-2 to TRBJ2-5; with no DNA, the TCRdb D assignment of TRBD2 cannot be verified. CDR1 is WSHSY, CDR2 SAAADI, per germline. The CDR3 spans 14 residues. The chain's CDR3 is CASCRRGGQETQYF.

V and J are TRBV3-1 and TRBJ2-5. CDR3 length: 14 amino acids. Germline CDR1 LGHDT, CDR2 YNNKEL (reference sequence). Here the CDR3 reads CASSHQVLQETQYF.

The chain has TRBV6-6 and TRBJ1-1. CDR1 and CDR2 from the germline V gene are MNHNY and SVGAGI (reference sequence). The CDR3 totals 14 residues. CDR3 sequence: CASSTWTENTEAFF.